This T cell receptor (beta chain) was documented in a study of response to subunit inactivated influenza vaccine. TCRdb re-called the RT-PCR reads through MiXCR, storing one row per CDR3 protein. Of around 180,000 distinct CDR3 sequences listed, about 9.3% were seen once; the top ten hold approximately 10%. This clonotype was seen repeatedly, ten times or more. The J segment lost 3 bases and the V segment lost 0 bases, leaving 5 bases of the junction unmatched. The CDR3 runs 16 residues. In germline, CDR1 is SGHRS, CDR2 YFSETQ. The clonotype was recovered from a man over 45 who received an inactivated influenza vaccine. The input for sequencing was non-naive T cells sorted from PBMCs, taken on the day of vaccination. The rearrangement joins TRBV5-1 to TRBJ2-7; 11 nucleotides align to TRBD1. The CDR3: CASSLAVGTGGYEQYF. The CDR3 coding sequence is TGCGCCAGCAGCTTGGCCGTTGGGACAGGGGGCTACGAGCAGTACTTC.